The following is a T cell receptor beta chain sequence with its context. The antigen is undetermined. The data stem from a study of PD-L1 blockade in urothelial cancer. Looking at the study overall: As for prior chemotherapy regimens, patients had received 0 to 3. The researchers analyzed blood 3 weeks (second dose) and 6 weeks after treatment start. Overall study findings and caveats: More expansion of tumor-associated blood clones, seen at 3 weeks, marked durable-benefit patients.

Time point specified: pretreatment peripheral blood. Trimming cost V 6 bases and J 1 base; bases outside gene matches: 5. The CDR3 length is 15 residues. The germline gives CDR1 MNHEY, CDR2 SMNVEV (reference sequence). The investigators introduced synthetic TCR analog templates into each PCR as spikes. This table comes from immunoSEQ multiplex PCR, and its TCRdb copy is limited to in-frame clones, with some not included. The sample records 85,000 to 95,000 clones, about 90% being singletons. The sequencing here drew on PBMCs, taken around atezolizumab (anti-PD-L1) treatment. The V gene is TRBV27, the J gene TRBJ2-1, with 8 bases that match TRBD2. This TCR was sampled from a man between 60 and 70 years old with urothelial cancer. For the CDR3, the DNA is TGTGCCAGCAGAAGCGGGAGTTTATCCTACAATGAGCAGTTCTTC. Its translation: CASRSGSLSYNEQFF.